One and the same sample provided the 29 T cell receptor beta chains below, sequenced in a study of blood T cell repertoires in COVID-19. Method: immunoSEQ multiplex PCR; TCRdb's copy keeps in-frame clones and lacks some. The sample yields a few hundred thousand clones, 75% to 90% seen once. The sample was peripheral blood. Receptors were obtained from a woman in her 70s with COVID-19, enrolled during active disease.

Of note for this clone: The CDR3 does not close with the conserved phenylalanine or tryptophan, likely indicating a read error. The DNA is left out, because the CDR3 cannot be placed on it with certainty; the CDR3 is given as TCRdb lists it. The chain combines TRBV3-1 (or the pseudogene TRBV3-2) with TRBJ2-7; the table's D call, TRBD2, was not checked against the DNA. In germline, CDR1 is LGHDT, CDR2 YNNKEL (reference sequence). The CDR3 is 8 residues long, ends included. The CDR3 region is CASSQDCA.

The chain uses TRBV4-1 and TRBJ1-2; D remains unclear. The CDR3 is 16 residues long. The V and J ends lost 4 bases and 3 bases respectively, with 18 bases between them. Germline V lookup: CDR1 MGHRA, CDR2 YSYEKL. The CDR3 sequence is CASSPDGGRRDYGYTF. CDR3 nucleotide sequence: TGCGCCAGCAGCCCCGATGGTGGACGGAGGGACTATGGCTACACCTTC.

The J gene is TRBJ1-2, the V gene TRBV5-1; the match to TRBD1 covers 9 bases. Trimming at V came to 4 bases and at J to 5 bases, leaving 9 bases not matched to a gene. The germline gives CDR1 SGHRS, CDR2 YFSETQ. This CDR3 comprises 15 residues. CDR3 sequence (DNA): TGCGCCAGCAGCCCCGGACAGGGGCTACGTTATGGCTACACCTTC. Its translation is CASSPGQGLRYGYTF. The whole variable domain, filled in from reference TRBV5-1 and TRBJ1-2, reads KAGVTQTPRYLIKTRGQQVTLSCSPISGHRSVSWYQQTPGQGLQFLFEYFSETQRNKGNFPGRFSGRQFSNSRSEMNVSTLELGDSALYLCASSPGQGLRYGYTFGSGTRLTVV.

The chain links TRBV6-4 to TRBJ1-4; no clear D gene. Trimming removed 2 bases at V and 6 bases at J, with 19 bases between. The CDR3 contains 17 residues. From germline, CDR1 is MRHNA and CDR2 SNTAGT. CDR3 residues: CASSDPRETNEDEKLFF. DNA for the CDR3: TGTGCCAGCAGTGACCCGAGGGAGACGAATGAGGATGAAAAACTGTTTTTT.

The rearrangement joins TRBV10-1 to TRBJ2-3, with TRBD2 as a possible D gene (5 bases). V was cut by 6 bases and J by 3 bases, with 13 bases left in between. Germline lookup yields CDR1 WNHNN and CDR2 SYGVQD (reference sequence). The CDR3 spans 14 residues. CDR3 DNA: TGCGCCAGCAGCGATACGGGGTGGACAGATACGCAGTATTTT. Amino acid sequence: CASSDTGWTDTQYF.

This chain joins TRBV5-1 and TRBJ1-6, with D possibly TRBD1 on 6 matching bases. This CDR3 region has 14 residues. V lost 4 bases and J lost 8, with 13 bases in between. Germline-derived CDR1 and CDR2 are SGHRS and YFSETQ. The CDR3 DNA follows: TGCGCCAGCAGCCCGGGGACAAAAGATTCACCCCTCCACTTT. Protein: CASSPGTKDSPLHF.

As concerns this clone: This sample includes further DNA sequences coding for the same CDR3. The chain combines TRBV6-5 with TRBJ1-1; no definite D call. There are 15 residues in the CDR3. Trimming shortened V by 0 bases and J by 5 bases, and 13 bases separated the two germline ends. CDR1 is MNHEY and CDR2 is SVGAGI in the germline V gene. The chain's CDR3 is CASSYSPGGATEAFF. Written as DNA, the CDR3 is TGTGCCAGCAGTTACTCGCCAGGAGGAGCGACTGAAGCTTTCTTT.

Comment on this clone: The same CDR3 is also encoded by other DNA sequences in this sample. CDR3 region: CASSLTGTEAFF. The CDR3 coding sequence is TGTGCCAGCAGCTTGACGGGGACTGAAGCTTTCTTT. The chain joins TRBV7-9 to TRBJ1-1, with unresolved D. This CDR3 contains 12 residues. Looked up from germline, CDR1 is SEHNR and CDR2 is FQNEAQ (reference sequence). The V end was cut by 3 bases, the J end by 5 bases, with 7 bases between. Filled out from reference TRBV7-9 and TRBJ1-1, the complete variable domain reads DTGVSQNPRHKITKRGQNVTFRCDPISEHNRLYWYRQTLGQGPEFLTYFQNEAQLEKSRLLSDRFSAERPKGSFSTLEIQRTEQGDSAMYLCASSLTGTEAFFGQGTRLTVV.

The chain recombines TRBV6-5 with TRBJ1-4; TRBD1 aligns across 7 bases. Germline-derived CDR1 and CDR2 are MNHEY and SVGAGI. V shed 5 bases, J shed 8 bases, and the junction held 5 bases outside the gene matches. The CDR3 has 13 amino acids. CDR3 loop: CASSRDSGEKLFF. The CDR3 DNA reads as TGTGCCAGCAGTAGGGACAGTGGGGAAAAACTGTTTTTT.

The chain couples TRBV28 to TRBJ1-2, with D perhaps matching TRBD1 (5 bases). CDR3 size: 12 residues. The V gene lost 8 bases and the J gene lost 7 bases, with 14 bases spanning the gap. The V gene's germline CDR1 is MDHEN and CDR2 SYDVKM. The CDR3 coding sequence is TGTGCCAGCTGCAAGGGGCTTGGTGGCTACACCTTC. This sequence encodes CASCKGLGGYTF.

The chain carries TRBV11-3 and TRBJ2-5; D is unclear. CDR3 length: 15 residues. The germline V gene has CDR1 SGHNT and CDR2 YENEEA. Trimming removed 1 base from V and 2 bases from J, with 11 bases in between. CDR3: CASSLGSAGQETQYF. The CDR3 bases are TGTGCCAGCAGCTTAGGTTCGGCAGGTCAAGAGACCCAGTACTTC.

This CDR3 is CASSYLAGTEQFF. CDR3 bases: TGCGCCAGCAGCTACCTAGCGGGTACCGAGCAGTTCTTC. This rearrangement joins TRBV5-1 to TRBJ2-1; 8 bases fit TRBD2. With 3 bases clipped from V and 10 bases from J, the junction kept 6 bases outside the gene matches. The CDR3 totals 13 residues. CDR1 and CDR2 from the germline V gene are SGHRS and YFSETQ.

The chain uses TRBV19 and TRBJ2-5; TRBD1 agrees at 7 bases. The CDR3 loop spans 16 amino acids. V was pared by 6 bases and J by 1 base, with 11 bases of the junction left unmatched. Germline-derived CDR1 and CDR2 are LNHDA and SQIVND (reference sequence). DNA for the CDR3: TGTGCCAGTAGCAAAACTAAGACAGGGATCCAAGAGACCCAGTACTTC. As protein: CASSKTKTGIQETQYF.

This clone is a singleton in its sample. This rearrangement joins TRBV18 to TRBJ2-2; weak D call: TRBD1 (5 bases). The CDR3 sequence is 16 residues long. Trimming cost V 0 bases and J 0 bases, with 8 bases left between them. The germline gives CDR1 KGHSH, CDR2 LQKENI. CDR3 loop: CASSPPVRANTGELFF. CDR3 nucleotides: TGTGCCAGCTCACCACCGGTCAGGGCGAACACCGGGGAGCTGTTTTTT. The variable domain in full, completed from reference TRBV18 and TRBJ2-2, reads NAGVMQNPRHLVRRRGQEARLRCSPMKGHSHVYWYRQLPEEGLKFMVYLQKENIIDESGMPKERFSAEFPKEGPSILRIQQVVRGDSAAYFCASSPPVRANTGELFFGEGSRLTVL.

The chain employs TRBV24-1 and TRBJ2-7; no clear D. Per germline, CDR1 KGHDR and CDR2 SFDVKD. CDR3 length: 13 amino acids. Trimming took 3 bases from V and 2 from J, leaving 7 bases between them. CDR3 nucleotides: TGTGCCACCAGTGATCCTGGAGCCTACGAGCAGTACTTC. Translation gives CATSDPGAYEQYF.

There are a few counts of this clone. This sequence joins TRBV5-1 and TRBJ1-2; D might be TRBD1 (5 bases). The V and J ends lost 4 bases and 0 bases respectively, with 13 bases between them. Germline loops: CDR1 SGHRS, CDR2 YFSETQ. This CDR3 has 15 residues. The CDR3 bases are TGCGCCAGCAGCGGCAGGGTCGGAGCTAACTATGGCTACACCTTC. The encoded protein is CASSGRVGANYGYTF. The full variable domain, completed using reference TRBV5-1 and TRBJ1-2, is KAGVTQTPRYLIKTRGQQVTLSCSPISGHRSVSWYQQTPGQGLQFLFEYFSETQRNKGNFPGRFSGRQFSNSRSEMNVSTLELGDSALYLCASSGRVGANYGYTFGSGTRLTVV.

This clone was seen a few times. CDR3 sequence: CASSSDRFDTEAFF. The CDR3 DNA reads TGTGCCAGCAGTTCGGACAGGTTTGACACTGAAGCTTTCTTT. The chain is built from TRBV2 and TRBJ1-1; 7 nucleotides align to TRBD1. CDR1 is SNHLY and CDR2 is FYNNEI in the germline V gene. The J segment lost 3 bases and the V segment lost 5 bases, leaving 6 bases of the junction unmatched. This CDR3 has 14 amino acids.

This CDR3 is CASSVGGVLFEAFF. In DNA, the CDR3 is TGTGCCAGCAGCGTAGGAGGAGTTCTTTTTGAAGCTTTCTTT. This chain joins TRBV9 and TRBJ1-1, with D hard to call. The CDR3 covers 14 residues. The V end was cut by 0 bases, the J end by 7 bases, with 13 bases between. Germline CDR1 and CDR2: SGDLS and YYNGEE. Full variable domain (rest looked up from reference TRBV9 and TRBJ1-1): DSGVTQTPKHLITATGQRVTLRCSPRSGDLSVYWYQQSLDQGLQFLIQYYNGEERAKGNILERFSAQQFPDLHSELNLSSLELGDSALYFCASSVGGVLFEAFFGQGTRLTVV.

The J gene is TRBJ1-5, the V gene TRBV7-9, with D perhaps matching TRBD1 (5 bases). Trimming shortened V by 5 bases and J by 7 bases, and 18 bases separated the two germline ends. Germline lookup yields CDR1 SEHNR and CDR2 FQNEAQ (reference sequence). This CDR3 comprises 15 residues. As DNA, the CDR3 is TGTGCCAGCAGCCCGGGGGACTCCCCCGTCCAGCCCCAGCATTTT. Its translation: CASSPGDSPVQPQHF. Full variable domain (outside the CDR3, taken from reference TRBV7-9 and TRBJ1-5): DTGVSQNPRHKITKRGQNVTFRCDPISEHNRLYWYRQTLGQGPEFLTYFQNEAQLEKSRLLSDRFSAERPKGSFSTLEIQRTEQGDSAMYLCASSPGDSPVQPQHFGDGTRLSIL.

V gene TRBV29-1 combines with J gene TRBJ2-1, with D possibly being TRBD1 (6 bases). CDR1 and CDR2 (germline): SQVTM, ANQGSEA. This CDR3 contains 14 residues. V dropped 7 bases and J dropped 5 bases, with 18 bases sitting between them. The CDR3 protein is CSAERGTQDNEQFF. CDR3 coding DNA: TGCAGCGCTGAGAGGGGGACCCAAGACAATGAGCAGTTCTTC.

This chain uses TRBV24-1 with TRBJ2-2; 9 nucleotides line up with TRBD1. Germline V gives CDR1 KGHDR, CDR2 SFDVKD. The CDR3 sequence is 15 residues long. The V gene end was trimmed by 9 bases and the J gene end by 1 base; junction bases not matched to a gene: 5. The CDR3 DNA follows: TGTGCCACCGGCGACAGGGGGAGGAACACCGGGGAGCTGTTTTTT. Its translation: CATGDRGRNTGELFF.

The count of this clone is one. This chain joins TRBV12-5 and TRBJ1-5, with D uncertain. Trimming took 7 bases from V and 4 from J, leaving 8 bases between them. Per the germline V gene, CDR1 is LGHNT and CDR2 is FRNRAP. This CDR3 region has 12 residues. The CDR3 DNA follows: TGTGCTAGTGCCTCAGAAAATCAGCCCCAGCATTTT. It translates to CASASENQPQHF.

V gene TRBV29-1 combines with J gene TRBJ1-3, with D unresolved. Trimming cost V 4 bases and J 1 base, with 8 bases left between them. The V gene's germline CDR1 is SQVTM and CDR2 ANQGSEA. CDR3 length: 13 amino acids. The CDR3 DNA reads TGCAGCGTTGTAGGACTATCTGGAAACACCATATATTTT. Its protein is CSVVGLSGNTIYF.

The table lists this clone with a few counts. The chain joins TRBV2 to TRBJ1-2, with D uncertain. This CDR3 is built from 14 residues. Germline assignment: CDR1 SNHLY and CDR2 FYNNEI. The V and J ends lost 5 bases and 8 bases respectively, with 18 bases between them. CDR3 amino acids: CASSFSGSISGYTF. The CDR3 nucleotides are TGTGCCAGCAGTTTTTCCGGGTCCATAAGCGGCTACACCTTC.

The chain links TRBV6-5 to TRBJ2-1; 12 bases align to TRBD2. Germline CDR1 reads MNHEY; CDR2 reads SVGAGI. The V gene end was trimmed by 0 bases and the J gene end by 11 bases; junction bases not matched to a gene: 5. This CDR3 region has 15 residues. The CDR3 is CASSYSGLAGRKQFF. The CDR3 nucleotides read TGTGCCAGCAGTTACTCAGGACTAGCGGGGAGAAAGCAGTTCTTC.

V gene TRBV19 combines with J gene TRBJ2-7; TRBD1 agrees at 7 bases. CDR1 and CDR2 from the germline V gene are LNHDA and SQIVND (reference sequence). With 5 bases clipped from V and 3 bases from J, the junction kept 10 bases outside the gene matches. There are 15 residues in the CDR3. The CDR3 protein is CASSYRQGAVYEQYF. In DNA, the CDR3 is TGTGCCAGTAGTTACCGACAGGGTGCCGTCTACGAGCAGTACTTC.

CDR3 nucleotides: TGCGCCAGCAGCCAAGCGGTTAACTATGGCTACACCTTC. Translating gives CASSQAVNYGYTF. The V call is TRBV4-3, the J call TRBJ1-2; D not resolved. V gave up 1 base and J gave up 1 base, with 4 bases separating them. CDR3 size: 13 residues. Germline V lookup: CDR1 LGHNA, CDR2 YSLEER.

The chain is built from TRBV24-1 and TRBJ1-2; 10 nucleotides align to TRBD1. Germline values: CDR1 KGHDR, CDR2 SFDVKD. The CDR3 length is 14 residues. Unmatched junction bases numbered 8, after V lost 4 bases and J lost 10 bases. CDR3 sequence: CATSDSGQGWVYTF. The CDR3 DNA reads as TGTGCCACCAGTGACTCGGGACAGGGGTGGGTCTACACCTTC.

This rearrangement joins TRBV9 to TRBJ1-5, with D possibly being TRBD1 (5 bases). The germline V gene has CDR1 SGDLS and CDR2 YYNGEE. The CDR3 has 15 residues. Trimming left V 6 bases short and J 1 base short, with 14 bases between. The CDR3, as DNA: TGTGCCAGCACCCCCGGAGACAGCAGCAATCAGCCCCAGCATTTT. Translating it yields CASTPGDSSNQPQHF.